This T cell receptor beta chain derives from a study of blood T cell repertoires in COVID-19. As processed by the authors: The assay estimated nucleated cells by amplifying reference gene primers. Only in-frame clones appear in the TCRdb table, and some are missing; sequencing was by immunoSEQ multiplex PCR. For V, J and clone size, that table is used; D and trimming come from the DNA. The sample yields approximately 230,000 clones, 70% to 90% seen once. Germline-derived CDR1 and CDR2 are LGHNA and YSLEER. This CDR3 is 15 amino acids long. V was clipped by 4 bases and J by 2 bases, with 11 bases between them.

The V gene is TRBV4-3, the J gene TRBJ2-2, with a tentative D call TRBD2 (6 bases). The sequencing sample was made of peripheral blood. The sequence was collected from a woman in her 30s with COVID-19, enrolled during active disease. CDR3 region: CASSRGTFNTGELFF. CDR3 DNA: TGCGCCAGCAGCCGAGGGACTTTCAACACCGGGGAGCTGTTTTTT.